This TCR beta chain is drawn from a study of Graves' ophthalmopathy and Graves' hyperthyroidism. This clonotype was seen repeatedly, ten times or more. Germline V gene data show CDR1 as MNHEY and CDR2 as SVGAGI. The V end lost 6 bases, the J end lost 1 base, and 12 bases lay between the germline ends. The CDR3 is 14 residues long. For repertoire sequencing, the TCR beta CDR3 regions were amplified from RNA transcripts. First-round RT-PCR employed HTBI primers, with a second-round multiplex PCR after it. Via MiXCR, TCRdb re-called the multiplex PCR reads, giving one row per CDR3 protein. The table lists 350,000 to 450,000 distinct CDR3 sequences, 21% of them singletons. Hyperthyroidism in these 18- to 65-year-old patients was newly diagnosed, lasting under 2 months.

V is TRBV6-5 and J is TRBJ1-2, with D uncertain. The clonotype originates from a woman between 18 and 29 years old with stable Graves' hyperthyroidism. What was sequenced was peripheral blood. CDR3 nucleotide sequence: TGTGCCAGCAGCCGAACGCGGTTTAACTATGGCTACACCTTC. Its protein product is CASSRTRFNYGYTF.